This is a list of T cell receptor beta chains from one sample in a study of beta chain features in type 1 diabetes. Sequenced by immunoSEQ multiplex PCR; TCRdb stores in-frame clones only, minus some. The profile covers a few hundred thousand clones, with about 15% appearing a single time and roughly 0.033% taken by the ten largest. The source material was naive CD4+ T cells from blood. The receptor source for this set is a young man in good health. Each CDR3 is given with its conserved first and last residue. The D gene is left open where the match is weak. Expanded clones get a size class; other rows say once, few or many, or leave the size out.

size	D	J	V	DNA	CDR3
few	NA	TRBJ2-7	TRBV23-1	TGCGCCAGCAATCAAGAAACGGCCGACTACGAGCAGTACTTC	CASNQETADYEQYF
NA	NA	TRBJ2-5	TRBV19	TGTGCCAGTAGTATAGATCGATGGAGAGGACAAGAGACCCAGTACTTC	CASSIDRWRGQETQYF
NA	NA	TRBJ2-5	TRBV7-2	TGTGCCAGCAGCTTCGGAGTGGGGGAGACCCAGTACTTC	CASSFGVGETQYF
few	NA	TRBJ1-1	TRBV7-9	TGTGCCAGCAGCTTAGTCCGTCAGGGCGCGAACACTGAAGCTTTCTTT	CASSLVRQGANTEAFF
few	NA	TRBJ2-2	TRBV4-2	TGTGCCAGCAGCCAAGATACCTTCACCGGGGAGCTGTTTTTT	CASSQDTFTGELFF
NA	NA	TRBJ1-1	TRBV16	TGTGCCAGCAGCCATCGACAGACTATGAACACTGAAGCTTTCTTT	CASSHRQTMNTEAFF
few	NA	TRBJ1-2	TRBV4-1	TGCGCCAGCAGCTTCTCCCTCAATTATGGCTACACCTTC	CASSFSLNYGYTF
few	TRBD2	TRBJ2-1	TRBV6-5	TGTGCCAGCAGTTACCTTTGGCGGGAGGGCCATAATGAGCAGTTCTTC	CASSYLWREGHNEQFF
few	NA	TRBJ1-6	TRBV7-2	TGTGCCAGCAGCCGGAGACACCAGGGCGTAGATTCACCCCTCCACTTT	CASSRRHQGVDSPLHF
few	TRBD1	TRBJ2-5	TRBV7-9	TGTGCCAGCAGCTTAGTCGGGACAGCCCAAGAGACCCAGTACTTC	CASSLVGTAQETQYF
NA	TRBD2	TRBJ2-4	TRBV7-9	TGTGCCAGCAGCCTACTAGCGGGGGATCTGATGGCCAAAAACATTCAGTACTTC	CASSLLAGDLMAKNIQYF
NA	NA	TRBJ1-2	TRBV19	TGTGCCAGTAGTATCGAGGGGAACTATGGCTACACCTTC	CASSIEGNYGYTF
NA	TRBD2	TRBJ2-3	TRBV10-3	TGTGCCATCAGTAGGGGGACTAGTGGGGATACGCAGTATTTT	CAISRGTSGDTQYF
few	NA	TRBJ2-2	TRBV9	TGTGCCAGCAGCGTAGCGAGTTCTAGGGAGCTGTTTTTT	CASSVASSRELFF
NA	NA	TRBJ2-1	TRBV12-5	TGTGCTAGTGGCTCAAAGGGGAGGACGACGCAGTTCTTC	CASGSKGRTTQFF
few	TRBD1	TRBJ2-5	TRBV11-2	TGTGCCAGCAGCCCCAGGGGGCCGAATGACCGGACCCAGTACTTC	CASSPRGPNDRTQYF
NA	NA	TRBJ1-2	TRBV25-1	TGTGCCAGCAGAAGAGACTATGGCTACACCTTC	CASRRDYGYTF
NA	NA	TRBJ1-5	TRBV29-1	TGCAGCGTACCCAGACAGTCGGAAGAGCCCCAGCATTTT	CSVPRQSEEPQHF
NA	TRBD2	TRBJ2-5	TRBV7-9	TGTGCCAGCAGCTTAGAGGGACTAGATCAAGAGACCCAGTACTTC	CASSLEGLDQETQYF
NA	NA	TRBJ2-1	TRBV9	TGTGCCAGCAGCGCTGGTACTAGGTCCTACAATGAGCAGTTCTTC	CASSAGTRSYNEQFF
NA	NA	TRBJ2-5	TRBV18	TGTGCCAGCTCACCGACTTGGAACGAAGAGACCCAGTACTTC	CASSPTWNEETQYF
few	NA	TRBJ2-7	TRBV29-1	TGCAGCGTGGGCTCCTCCTACGAGCAGTACTTC	CSVGSSYEQYF
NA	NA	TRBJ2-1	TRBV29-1	TGCAGCGTTTCGAGTAGCTACAATGAGCAGTTCTTC	CSVSSSYNEQFF
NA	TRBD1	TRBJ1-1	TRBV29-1	TGCAGCGTTAACCCGGGACAGGGGAACACTGAAGCTTTCTTT	CSVNPGQGNTEAFF
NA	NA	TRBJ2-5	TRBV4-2	TGTGCCAGCAGCAACCGACCGGCGGAGGCCCAGTACTTC	CASSNRPAEAQYF
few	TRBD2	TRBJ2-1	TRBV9	TGTGCCAGCAGCGTTAGCGGGGTGATGAATGAGCAGTTCTTC	CASSVSGVMNEQFF
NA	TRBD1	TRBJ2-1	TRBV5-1	TGCGCCAGCAGCTTGAGTGTGGGACAGGGTGACCATGAGCAGTTCTTC	CASSLSVGQGDHEQFF